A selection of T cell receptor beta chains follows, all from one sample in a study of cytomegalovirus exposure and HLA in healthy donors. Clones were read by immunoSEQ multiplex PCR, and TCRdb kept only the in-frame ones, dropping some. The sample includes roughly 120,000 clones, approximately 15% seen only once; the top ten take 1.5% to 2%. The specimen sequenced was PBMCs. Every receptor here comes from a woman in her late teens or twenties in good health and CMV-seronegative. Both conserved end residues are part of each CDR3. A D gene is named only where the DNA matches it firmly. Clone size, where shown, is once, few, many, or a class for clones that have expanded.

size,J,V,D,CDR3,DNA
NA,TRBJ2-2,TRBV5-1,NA,CASSLVRGEDTGELFF,TGCGCCAGCAGCTTGGTCAGGGGAGAAGACACCGGGGAGCTGTTTTTT
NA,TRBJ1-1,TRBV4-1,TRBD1,CASSQRQGARMTEAFF,TGCGCCAGCAGCCAACGACAGGGGGCTAGAATGACCGAAGCTTTCTTT
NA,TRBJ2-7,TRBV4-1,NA,CASSQAPSADYEQYF,TGCGCCAGCAGCCAAGCACCTAGCGCGGACTACGAGCAGTACTTC
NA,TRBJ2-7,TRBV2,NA,CASSEGQPGEQYF,TGTGCCAGCAGTGAGGGGCAGCCAGGCGAGCAGTACTTC
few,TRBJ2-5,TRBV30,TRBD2,CAWGGLARETQYF,TGTGCCTGGGGGGGACTAGCACGAGAGACCCAGTACTTC
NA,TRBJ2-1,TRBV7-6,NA,CASSLARGPSNEQFF,TGTGCCAGCAGCTTAGCGCGGGGACCGAGCAATGAGCAGTTCTTC
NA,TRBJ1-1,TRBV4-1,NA,CASSQDPGSVKAFF,TGCGCCAGCAGCCAAGATCCGGGGTCGGTAAAAGCTTTCTTT
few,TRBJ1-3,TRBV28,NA,CASSSWATGNTIYF,TGTGCCAGCAGTTCCTGGGCGACTGGAAACACCATATATTTT
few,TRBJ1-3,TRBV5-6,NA,CASSWTANSGNTIYF,TGTGCCAGCAGCTGGACTGCCAACTCTGGAAACACCATATATTTT
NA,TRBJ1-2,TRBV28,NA,CASSRDISNYGYTF,TGTGCCAGCAGCCGGGACATCTCTAACTATGGCTACACCTTC
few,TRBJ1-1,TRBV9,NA,CASSVDNRNTEAFF,TGTGCCAGCAGCGTAGACAACAGGAACACTGAAGCTTTCTTT
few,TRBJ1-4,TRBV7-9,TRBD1,CASSPRDRDYEKLFF,TGTGCCAGCAGCCCTCGGGACAGGGACTATGAAAAACTGTTTTTT
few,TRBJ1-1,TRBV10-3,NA,CAITRARDTEAFF,TGTGCCATCACGAGGGCGAGGGACACTGAAGCTTTCTTT
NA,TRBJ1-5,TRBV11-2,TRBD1,CASSPWDRGQSQHF,TGTGCCAGCAGCCCCTGGGACAGGGGTCAGTCCCAGCATTTT
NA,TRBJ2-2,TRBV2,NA,CASSHTDLANTGELFF,TGTGCCAGCAGCCACACCGACCTAGCGAACACCGGGGAGCTGTTTTTT
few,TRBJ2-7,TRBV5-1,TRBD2,CASSSSGTSGMEQYF,TGCGCCAGCAGCTCCTCCGGGACTAGCGGCATGGAGCAGTACTTC
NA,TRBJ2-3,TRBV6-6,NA,CASSYDRVNTDTQYF,TGTGCCAGCAGTTATGATCGGGTGAACACAGATACGCAGTATTTT
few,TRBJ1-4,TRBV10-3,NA,CAIGQGLNEKLFF,TGTGCCATCGGGCAGGGGTTGAATGAAAAACTGTTTTTT
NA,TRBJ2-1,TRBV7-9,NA,CASSPRDSDEQFF,TGTGCCAGCAGCCCCCGGGACTCGGATGAGCAGTTCTTC
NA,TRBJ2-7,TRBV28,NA,CASSLGSGYEQYF,TGTGCCAGCAGTCTCGGTTCGGGCTACGAGCAGTACTTC
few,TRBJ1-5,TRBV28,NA,CASSSVGHVSNQPQHF,TGTGCCAGCAGTTCGGTCGGTCATGTGAGCAATCAGCCCCAGCATTTT
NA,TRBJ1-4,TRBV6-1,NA,CASREFNEKLFF,TGTGCCAGCAGGGAGTTTAATGAAAAACTGTTTTTT
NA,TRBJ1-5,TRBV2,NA,CASSAPGGQHF,TGTGCCAGCAGTGCGCCCGGGGGGCAGCATTTT
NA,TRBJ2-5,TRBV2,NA,CASSYGGAQETQYF,TGTGCCAGCAGTTATGGGGGGGCGCAAGAGACCCAGTACTTC
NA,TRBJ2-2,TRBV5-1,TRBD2,CASSQRTRSDTGELFF,TGCGCCAGCAGCCAAAGGACTAGGAGCGACACCGGGGAGCTGTTTTTT
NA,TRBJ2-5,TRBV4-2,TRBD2,CASSQGGSGGETQYF,TGTGCCAGCAGCCAAGGGGGTAGCGGGGGAGAGACCCAGTACTTC
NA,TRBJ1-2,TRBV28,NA,CASVKRTENYGYTF,TGTGCCAGTGTCAAGCGAACCGAAAACTATGGCTACACCTTC
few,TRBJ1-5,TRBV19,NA,CASNSYSNQPQHF,TGTGCCAGTAACTCCTATAGCAATCAGCCCCAGCATTTT
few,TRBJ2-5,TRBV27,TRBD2,CASSFNLKSTSGTQETQYF,TGTGCCAGCAGTTTCAATCTAAAGTCGACTAGCGGGACTCAAGAGACCCAGTACTTC
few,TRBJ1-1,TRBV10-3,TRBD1,CAISEPGQGATEAFF,TGTGCCATCAGTGAGCCGGGACAGGGCGCAACTGAAGCTTTCTTT
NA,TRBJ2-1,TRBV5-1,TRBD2,CASSPRAAGKNEQFF,TGCGCCAGCAGCCCCAGGGCAGCGGGGAAAAATGAGCAGTTCTTC
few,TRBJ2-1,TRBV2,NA,CASSSTPDEQFF,TGTGCCAGCAGTAGTACCCCGGATGAGCAGTTCTTC
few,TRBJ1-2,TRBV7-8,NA,CASSLVPGITYGYTF,TGTGCCAGCAGCTTAGTTCCAGGGATAACCTATGGCTACACCTTC
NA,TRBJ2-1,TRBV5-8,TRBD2,CASEGLAALGEQFF,TGTGCCAGCGAGGGACTAGCGGCTTTGGGCGAGCAGTTCTTC
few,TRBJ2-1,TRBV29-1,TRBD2,CSVPGASGVYNEQFF,TGCAGCGTTCCTGGAGCTAGCGGAGTCTACAATGAGCAGTTCTTC
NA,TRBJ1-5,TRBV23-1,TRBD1,CASSHPGQGASSNQPQHF,TGCGCCAGCAGTCACCCGGGACAGGGGGCTAGTAGCAATCAGCCCCAGCATTTT
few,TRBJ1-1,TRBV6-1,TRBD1,CASNQAGGGTEAFF,TGTGCCAGCAACCAAGCAGGGGGCGGCACTGAAGCTTTCTTT
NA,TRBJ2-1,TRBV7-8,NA,CASSQNRWGVDEQFF,TGTGCCAGCAGCCAAAATAGATGGGGAGTGGATGAGCAGTTCTTC
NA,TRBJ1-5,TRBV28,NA,CASSRTVNSNQPQHF,TGTGCCAGCAGCCGGACAGTTAATAGCAATCAGCCCCAGCATTTT
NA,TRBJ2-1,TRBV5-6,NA,CASSVDSSYNEQFF,TGTGCCAGCAGCGTGGACAGTTCCTACAATGAGCAGTTCTTC
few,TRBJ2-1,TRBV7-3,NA,CASRRSPGNEQFF,TGTGCCAGCCGGCGGAGCCCAGGGAATGAGCAGTTCTTC
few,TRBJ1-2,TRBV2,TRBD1,CASSESIRGDYGYTF,TGTGCCAGCAGTGAATCAATCAGGGGGGACTATGGCTACACCTTC
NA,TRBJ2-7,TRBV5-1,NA,CASSPIVQDVSYEQYF,TGCGCCAGCAGCCCCATCGTGCAGGATGTCTCCTACGAGCAGTACTTC
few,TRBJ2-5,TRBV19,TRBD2,CASSTRTSGVRETQYF,TGTGCCAGTAGTACCAGGACTAGCGGGGTACGGGAGACCCAGTACTTC
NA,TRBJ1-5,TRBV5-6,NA,CASSLAATGSNQPQHF,TGTGCCAGCAGCTTGGCTGCAACAGGCAGCAATCAGCCCCAGCATTTT
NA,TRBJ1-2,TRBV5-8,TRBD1,CASSYGQGPYYGYTF,TGTGCCAGCAGCTATGGACAGGGTCCCTACTATGGCTACACCTTC
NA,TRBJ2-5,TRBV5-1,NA,CASSDPGETQYF,TGCGCCAGCAGCGACCCGGGAGAGACCCAGTACTTC
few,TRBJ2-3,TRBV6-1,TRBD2,CASSGGRLTDTQYF,TGTGCCAGTAGCGGGGGTCGCCTCACAGATACGCAGTATTTT
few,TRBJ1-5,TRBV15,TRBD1,CATSSHRGSGQPQHF,TGTGCCACCAGCAGTCACAGGGGGAGCGGTCAGCCCCAGCATTTT
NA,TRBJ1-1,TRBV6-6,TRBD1,CASSQSGTEHKAFF,TGTGCCAGCAGTCAGTCCGGGACAGAACACAAAGCTTTCTTT
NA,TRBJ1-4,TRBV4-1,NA,CASSQGEVLGEKLFF,TGCGCCAGCAGCCAAGGCGAGGTGCTTGGAGAAAAACTGTTTTTT